The 21 T cell receptor beta chains given below trace back to one sample, sequenced in a study of cytotoxic CD8 clonotypes in ibrutinib-treated CLL. The assay was immunoSEQ multiplex PCR, and TCRdb's table has in-frame clones only and misses some. The sample has 250,000 to 350,000 clones, approximately 79% seen once. Here the sequenced sample was PBMCs, taken at disease progression, from a patient treated with ibrutinib. The receptor set was obtained from a human donor with chronic lymphocytic leukemia.

This clone was seen only a few times. This sequence joins TRBV7-6 and TRBJ2-7; tentatively, D is TRBD2 (5 bases). The length of the CDR3 is 14 residues. The V end lost 0 bases, the J end lost 6 bases, and 12 bases lay between the germline ends. Germline V gene sequence: CDR1 SGHVS, CDR2 FNYEAQ. CDR3: CASSLAFGVSEQYF. The CDR3 DNA reads as TGTGCCAGCAGCTTAGCGTTCGGGGTTTCCGAGCAGTACTTC. Variable domain in full (rest from reference TRBV7-6 and TRBJ2-7): GAGVSQSPRYKVTKRGQDVALRCDPISGHVSLYWYRQALGQGPEFLTYFNYEAQQDKSGLPNDRFSAERPEGSISTLTIQRTEQRDSAMYRCASSLAFGVSEQYFGPGTRLTVT.

This clone occurred a few times. At the DNA level, this CDR3 is encoded by other sequences in the same sample as well. The chain links TRBV5-1 to TRBJ1-3, with D perhaps matching TRBD1 (5 bases). The CDR3 runs to 16 residues. The V and J ends lost 0 bases and 0 bases respectively, with 10 bases between them. The germline V gene encodes CDR1 SGHRS and CDR2 YFSETQ. DNA for the CDR3: TGCGCCAGCAGCTTGGCGGGACCGTCCTCTGGAAACACCATATATTTT. Residues: CASSLAGPSSGNTIYF. Full variable domain (missing parts from reference TRBV5-1 and TRBJ1-3): KAGVTQTPRYLIKTRGQQVTLSCSPISGHRSVSWYQQTPGQGLQFLFEYFSETQRNKGNFPGRFSGRQFSNSRSEMNVSTLELGDSALYLCASSLAGPSSGNTIYFGEGSWLTVV.

This clone has more than one count but fewer than ten. The chain recombines TRBV4-1 with TRBJ1-5; no reliable D call. The CDR3 consists of 16 residues. The germline V gene has CDR1 MGHRA and CDR2 YSYEKL. V gave up 1 base and J gave up 3 bases, with 13 bases separating them. For the CDR3, the DNA is TGCGCCAGCAGCCAAGTGGGTCAGGCCCCCAATCAGCCCCAGCATTTT. Protein product: CASSQVGQAPNQPQHF.

The CDR3 is CSVEGWAGSSYEQYF. Here the CDR3 DNA reads TGCAGCGTTGAGGGGTGGGCAGGGAGCTCCTACGAGCAGTACTTC. The chain has TRBV29-1 and TRBJ2-7; D may be TRBD1 or TRBD2 (5 bases each). The CDR3 consists of 15 residues. Germline V gene data show CDR1 as SQVTM and CDR2 as ANQGSEA. Trimming left V 3 bases short and J 0 bases short, with 15 bases between.

In DNA, the CDR3 is TGTGCCAGTAGTGGCGGGGTTAGCACAGATACGCAGTATTTT. This codes for CASSGGVSTDTQYF. V is TRBV19 and J is TRBJ2-3; possibly TRBD2 for D (6 bases). Trimming cost V 5 bases and J 0 bases, with 9 bases left between them. Germline V CDR1 and CDR2: LNHDA, SQIVND (reference sequence). The CDR3 has 14 amino acids.

V is TRBV6-1 and J is TRBJ1-1; no firm D call. The CDR3 is 12 amino acids. In germline, CDR1 is MNHNS, CDR2 SASEGT. Trimming took off 8 bases at V and 3 bases at J, with 10 bases between the two ends. The CDR3 bases are TGTGCCAGCGATAGAACCTACACTGAAGCTTTCTTT. This sequence encodes CASDRTYTEAFF.

This chain connects TRBV7-2 to TRBJ2-5; D remains ambiguous. The CDR3 length is 12 residues. V dropped 4 bases and J dropped 5 bases, with 8 bases sitting between them. Germline V gene data show CDR1 as SGHTA and CDR2 as FQGNSA. Here the CDR3 DNA reads TGTGCCAGCAGCTCCGGACGGGAGACCCAGTACTTC. Amino acids: CASSSGRETQYF.

The chain is built from TRBV13 and TRBJ2-1; D gene uncertain. The CDR3 length is 13 residues. Germline values: CDR1 PRHDT, CDR2 FYEKMQ (reference sequence). V was clipped by 5 bases and J by 0 bases, with 5 bases between them. CDR3 sequence: CASSPTSYNEQFF. Written as DNA, the CDR3 is TGTGCCAGCAGCCCGACCTCCTACAATGAGCAGTTCTTC.

This chain uses TRBV6-6 with TRBJ1-2, with TRBD1 as a possible D gene (6 bases). Trimming left V 5 bases short and J 6 bases short, with 13 bases between. Germline CDR1 and CDR2: MNHNY and SVGAGI (reference sequence). This CDR3 region has 13 residues. This CDR3 reads CASSVQGPHGYTF. The CDR3, as DNA: TGTGCCAGCAGTGTACAGGGTCCCCATGGCTACACCTTC.

CDR3 in amino acids: CASSLGGIAANSYEQYF. Written as DNA, the CDR3 is TGCGCCAGCAGCTTGGGGGGGATAGCGGCTAACTCCTACGAGCAGTACTTC. J is TRBJ2-7 and V is TRBV5-1, with D tentatively TRBD2 (6 bases). Germline values: CDR1 SGHRS, CDR2 YFSETQ. The CDR3 runs 17 residues. V shed 0 bases and J shed 0 bases, with 16 bases lying between them.

The chain couples TRBV15 to TRBJ2-6; perhaps TRBD2 as D (5 bases). Between the trimmed V and J ends, which lost 1 base and 2 bases, there was a span of 6 bases. The length of the CDR3 is 15 residues. CDR1 is LNHNV and CDR2 is YYDKDF in the germline V gene (reference sequence). The CDR3 is CATSRGRTGANVLTF. CDR3 sequence (DNA): TGTGCCACCAGCAGAGGGAGGACTGGGGCCAACGTCCTGACTTTC.

The chain uses TRBV5-8 and TRBJ2-3; TRBD2 matches at 8 bases. The V gene end was trimmed by 4 bases and the J gene end by 5 bases; junction bases not matched to a gene: 6. This CDR3 comprises 14 residues. Germline assignment: CDR1 SGHTS and CDR2 YDEGEE. The CDR3 bases are TGTGCCAGCAGCCCGGGGGGGTTAGTAGATACGCAGTATTTT. Translated, it gives CASSPGGLVDTQYF.

This chain joins TRBV4-1 and TRBJ2-3, with 11 nucleotides matching TRBD2. CDR1 is MGHRA, CDR2 YSYEKL, per germline. The CDR3 is made up of 16 amino acids. The ends lost 2 bases at V and 3 bases at J; junction bases unmatched: 4. Here the CDR3 DNA reads TGCGCCAGCAGCCAACCTAGCGGGGGGTGGACAGATACGCAGTATTTT. This translates into CASSQPSGGWTDTQYF.

This clone was seen a few times. The J gene is TRBJ1-2, the V gene TRBV29-1; D gene unclear. The ends were cut back, 7 bases at V and 2 bases at J, with 17 bases in the middle. Germline V gene data show CDR1 as SQVTM and CDR2 as ANQGSEA. This CDR3 region has 14 residues. This CDR3 reads CSAELRTQNYGYTF. The CDR3 DNA reads TGCAGCGCCGAACTCAGGACGCAAAACTATGGCTACACCTTC.

In nucleotides, the CDR3 is TGTGCCACCAGCAGAGGGGGTGGGGGTGCTAAGCCCCAGCATTTT. It yields the protein CATSRGGGGAKPQHF. V and J are TRBV15 and TRBJ1-5, with a possible D match to TRBD1 (5 bases). This CDR3 contains 15 residues. Germline V lookup: CDR1 LNHNV, CDR2 YYDKDF (reference sequence). The ends were cut back, 1 base at V and 8 bases at J, with 15 bases in the middle.

This rearrangement joins TRBV6-5 to TRBJ2-3; weak D call: TRBD2 (5 bases). Per germline, CDR1 MNHEY and CDR2 SVGAGI. Trimming took 2 bases from V and 3 from J, leaving 6 bases between them. This CDR3 has 13 amino acids. CDR3 amino acids: CASSYRDTDTQYF. In DNA, the CDR3 is TGTGCCAGCAGTTACCGGGATACAGATACGCAGTATTTT.

The chain joins TRBV11-2 to TRBJ2-7, with D possibly being TRBD2 (7 bases). V was trimmed by 5 bases and J by 4 bases, leaving 15 bases between them. Germline V lookup: CDR1 SGHAT, CDR2 FQNNGV. The CDR3 has 14 amino acids. The CDR3 nucleotides are TGTGCCAGCAGCGTAGTCGGGGGGCGATACGAGCAGTACTTC. This gives the protein CASSVVGGRYEQYF. Filled out from reference TRBV11-2 and TRBJ2-7, the complete variable domain reads EAGVAQSPRYKIIEKRQSVAFWCNPISGHATLYWYQQILGQGPKLLIQFQNNGVVDDSQLPKDRFSAERLKGVDSTLKIQPAKLEDSAVYLCASSVVGGRYEQYFGPGTRLTVT.

This chain links TRBV9 with TRBJ2-1; D is tentatively TRBD1 or TRBD2 (5 bases each). The length of the CDR3 is 14 residues. Trimming left V 0 bases short and J 5 bases short, with 9 bases between. CDR1 and CDR2 from the germline V gene are SGDLS and YYNGEE. In DNA, the CDR3 is TGTGCCAGCAGCGTAGCGGGGACCAACAATGAGCAGTTCTTC. As protein: CASSVAGTNNEQFF. The whole variable domain, filled in from reference TRBV9 and TRBJ2-1, reads DSGVTQTPKHLITATGQRVTLRCSPRSGDLSVYWYQQSLDQGLQFLIQYYNGEERAKGNILERFSAQQFPDLHSELNLSSLELGDSALYFCASSVAGTNNEQFFGPGTRLTVL.

The chain links TRBV2 to TRBJ2-5; 11 positions agree with TRBD2. The V and J ends lost 4 bases and 5 bases, in that order; junction bases with no gene match: 6. CDR3 length: 15 amino acids. Germline V gene lookup returns CDR1 SNHLY and CDR2 FYNNEI. CDR3 amino acids: CASSGVSGGAETQYF. The CDR3 DNA reads as TGTGCCAGCAGTGGTGTTAGCGGGGGGGCTGAGACCCAGTACTTC.

The gene calls are TRBV6-6 and TRBJ2-2; a possible D gene is TRBD1 (6 bases). V lost 11 bases to trimming and J lost 0 bases, with 13 bases between them. The CDR3 has 14 amino acids. Germline lookup yields CDR1 MNHNY and CDR2 SVGAGI (reference sequence). CDR3 region: CAGAWTANTGELFF. The CDR3 DNA reads TGTGCCGGGGCCTGGACAGCGAACACCGGGGAGCTGTTTTTT.

The J gene is TRBJ2-7, the V gene TRBV7-3; 7 nucleotides line up with TRBD1. Trimming took 0 bases from V and 0 from J; bases not matched to a gene: 5. CDR1 SGHTA and CDR2 FQGTGA come from the germline V gene. This CDR3 region has 16 residues. Here the CDR3 reads CASSLTGQIYSYEQYF. In nucleotides, the CDR3 is TGTGCCAGCAGCTTAACGGGACAGATATACTCCTACGAGCAGTACTTC.